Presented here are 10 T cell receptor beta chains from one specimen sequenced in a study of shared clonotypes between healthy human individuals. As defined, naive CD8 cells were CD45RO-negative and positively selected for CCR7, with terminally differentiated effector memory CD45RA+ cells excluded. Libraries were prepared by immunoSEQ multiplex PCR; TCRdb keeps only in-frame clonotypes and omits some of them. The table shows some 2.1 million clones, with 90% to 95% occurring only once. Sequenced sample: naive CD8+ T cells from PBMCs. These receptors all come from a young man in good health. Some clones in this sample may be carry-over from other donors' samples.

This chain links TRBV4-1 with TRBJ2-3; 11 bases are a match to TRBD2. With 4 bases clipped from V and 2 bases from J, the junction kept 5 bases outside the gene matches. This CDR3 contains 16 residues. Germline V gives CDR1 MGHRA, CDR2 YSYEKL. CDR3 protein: CASSPGTSGITDTQYF. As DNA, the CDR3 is TGCGCCAGCAGCCCAGGGACTAGCGGAATCACAGATACGCAGTATTTT.

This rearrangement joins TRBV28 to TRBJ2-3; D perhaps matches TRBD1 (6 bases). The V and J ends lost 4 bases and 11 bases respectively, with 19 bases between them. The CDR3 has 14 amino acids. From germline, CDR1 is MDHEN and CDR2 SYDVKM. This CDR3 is CASSSSDEGVEQYF. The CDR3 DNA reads TGTGCCAGCAGTTCCAGTGATGAGGGGGTGGAGCAGTATTTT.

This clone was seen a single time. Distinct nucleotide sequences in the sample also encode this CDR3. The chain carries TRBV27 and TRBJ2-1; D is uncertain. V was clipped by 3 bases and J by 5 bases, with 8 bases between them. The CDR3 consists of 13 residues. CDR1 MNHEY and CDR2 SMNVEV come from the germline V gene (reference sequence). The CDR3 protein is CASSLSPNNEQFF. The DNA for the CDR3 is TGTGCCAGCAGTTTGTCCCCGAACAATGAGCAGTTCTTC.

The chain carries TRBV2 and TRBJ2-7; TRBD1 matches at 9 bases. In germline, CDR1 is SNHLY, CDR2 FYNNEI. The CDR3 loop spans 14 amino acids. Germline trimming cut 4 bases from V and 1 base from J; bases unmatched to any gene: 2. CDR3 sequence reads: CASSGQGGSYEQYF. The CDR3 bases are TGTGCCAGCAGTGGACAGGGGGGGTCCTACGAGCAGTACTTC.

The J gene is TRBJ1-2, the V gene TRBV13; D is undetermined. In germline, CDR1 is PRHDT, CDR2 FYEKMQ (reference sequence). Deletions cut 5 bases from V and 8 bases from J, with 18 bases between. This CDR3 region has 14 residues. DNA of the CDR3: TGTGCCAGCAGCCAAGGCGGCGCCACGACCGGCTACACCTTC. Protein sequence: CASSQGGATTGYTF.

CDR3 nucleotides: TGCGCCAGCAGCCAAGTGGGGGGGAACTACAATGAGCAGTTCTTC. Protein sequence: CASSQVGGNYNEQFF. This chain links TRBV4-1 with TRBJ2-1; 7 bases align to TRBD2. Per the germline V gene, CDR1 is MGHRA and CDR2 is YSYEKL. The CDR3 is made up of 15 amino acids. With 1 base clipped from V and 3 bases from J, the junction kept 3 bases outside the gene matches.

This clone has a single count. The CDR3 region is CSVLQREIKDTQYF. The CDR3 bases are TGCAGCGTTCTCCAGCGGGAGATTAAGGATACGCAGTATTTT. The J gene is TRBJ2-3, the V gene TRBV29-1; 8 positions match TRBD2. Germline loops: CDR1 SQVTM, CDR2 ANQGSEA. V dropped 5 bases and J dropped 6; count of bases not matched to a gene: 10. This CDR3 has 14 residues.

The CDR3 loop reads CASSLTGVVNTEAFF. The CDR3 bases are TGTGCCAGCAGTTTAACCGGTGTCGTGAACACTGAAGCTTTCTTT. The V and J genes are TRBV28 and TRBJ1-1; no firm D call. Germline V CDR1 and CDR2: MDHEN, SYDVKM. The germline V and J ends were trimmed by 2 bases and 0 bases, with 10 bases remaining between them. The CDR3 is 15 amino acids.

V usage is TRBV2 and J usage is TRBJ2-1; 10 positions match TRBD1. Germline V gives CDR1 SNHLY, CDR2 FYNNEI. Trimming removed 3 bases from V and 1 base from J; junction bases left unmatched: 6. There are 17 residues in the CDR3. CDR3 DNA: TGTGCCAGCAGTGACCCCGGACAGGGGGTATCCTACAATGAGCAGTTCTTC. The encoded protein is CASSDPGQGVSYNEQFF. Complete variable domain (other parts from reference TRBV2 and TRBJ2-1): EPEVTQTPSHQVTQMGQEVILRCVPISNHLYFYWYRQILGQKVEFLVSFYNNEISEKSEIFDDQFSVERPDGSNFTLKIRSTKLEDSAMYFCASSDPGQGVSYNEQFFGPGTRLTVL.

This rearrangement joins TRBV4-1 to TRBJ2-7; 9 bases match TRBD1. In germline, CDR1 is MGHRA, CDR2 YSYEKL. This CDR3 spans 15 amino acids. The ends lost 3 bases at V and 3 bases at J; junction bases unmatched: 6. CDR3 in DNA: TGCGCCAGCAGCCACAATCCGGGACAGGGCTACGAGCAGTACTTC. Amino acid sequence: CASSHNPGQGYEQYF.